The clone carrying this TCR beta chain was recorded once. These data come from a study of blood T cell repertoires in COVID-19. At the level of the study: Material from acute and convalescent COVID-19 was sourced from the United States, Italy and Spain.

In the authors' workflow: By means of reference gene primer amplification, nucleated cell counts were estimated. Assay: immunoSEQ multiplex PCR; the TCRdb copy retains only in-frame clones and omits some. Clone size and V and J calls were adopted from that table, with D and trimming inferred from the DNA. The sample has about 130,000 clones, 84% seen once. After removal of 4 bases from V and 4 bases from J, the junction contained 8 bases not matched to a gene. This CDR3 has 16 amino acids. The germline V gene encodes CDR1 SEHNR and CDR2 FQNEAQ (reference sequence). The sequence was obtained from a woman in her 30s who had recovered from COVID-19. The V gene is TRBV7-9, the J gene TRBJ1-2; 11 bases fit TRBD1. The source material was peripheral blood. The CDR3: CASSYTRTGGSYGYTF. Here the CDR3 DNA reads TGTGCCAGCAGCTACACTAGGACAGGGGGCAGCTATGGCTACACCTTC.